This T cell receptor beta chain was identified in a study of blood T cell repertoires in COVID-19. Study at large: Acute-phase and convalescent COVID-19 samples originated in the United States, Italy and Spain.

This CDR3 comprises 16 residues. Trimming at V came to 0 bases and at J to 6 bases, leaving 6 bases not matched to a gene. CDR1 and CDR2 (germline): SGHRS, YFSETQ. In the source study's methods: The assay estimated nucleated cells by amplifying reference gene primers. Data came from immunoSEQ multiplex PCR; TCRdb stores just in-frame clones and leaves some out. V and J calls and clone size follow that table, whereas D and trimming were derived from the DNA. Of 150,000 to 200,000 clones detected, roughly four fifths appear once; the ten largest clones hold approximately 21%. The TCR comes from a woman older than 75 with acute or convalescent COVID-19. J is TRBJ2-2 and V is TRBV5-1; the match to TRBD2 covers 9 bases. Sequenced: peripheral blood. The chain's CDR3 is CASSLGWTSVAGELFF. The CDR3 nucleotides are TGCGCCAGCAGCTTGGGGTGGACTAGCGTTGCCGGGGAGCTGTTTTTT.